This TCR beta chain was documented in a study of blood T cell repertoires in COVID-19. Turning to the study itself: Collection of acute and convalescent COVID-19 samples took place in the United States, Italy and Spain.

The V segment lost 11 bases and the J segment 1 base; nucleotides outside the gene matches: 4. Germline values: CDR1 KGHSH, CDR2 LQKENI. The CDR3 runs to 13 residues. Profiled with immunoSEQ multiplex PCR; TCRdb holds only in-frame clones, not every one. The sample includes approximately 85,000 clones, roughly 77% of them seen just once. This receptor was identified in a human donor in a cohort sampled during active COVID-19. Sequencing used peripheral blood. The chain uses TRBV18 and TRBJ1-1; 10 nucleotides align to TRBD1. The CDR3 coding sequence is TGTGCCGGACGACAGGGGGCGAACACTGAAGCTTTCTTT. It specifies CAGRQGANTEAFF.